This TCR beta chain was captured in a study of T cells in Graves' hyperthyroidism and ophthalmopathy. Per germline, CDR1 LGHNA and CDR2 YNFKEQ. The V segment lost 4 bases and the J segment 0 bases; nucleotides outside the gene matches: 6. The CDR3 sequence is 19 residues long. Amplification of TCR beta CDR3 regions was performed using RNA transcripts as template. TCR CDR3 regions were first amplified by RT-PCR with HTBI primers. TCRdb reanalysed the multiplex PCR reads using MiXCR and keeps one entry per CDR3 protein. The sample yields some 550,000 distinct CDR3 sequences, around 20% seen once. Those with hyperthyroidism were 18 to 65 years old, newly diagnosed, and ill for under 2 months. The study left out patients who had uncontrolled infection, other autoimmune disease, pregnancy or lactation.

This chain uses TRBV4-2 with TRBJ2-2; TRBD2 matches at 15 bases. This clonotype was obtained from a man between 18 and 29 years old with Graves' hyperthyroidism. Specimen: blood. As DNA, the CDR3 is TGTGCCAGCAGCCCGGGACTAGCGGGGGGTGCTTCGAACACCGGGGAGCTGTTTTTT. Amino acid sequence: CASSPGLAGGASNTGELFF.